Listed below are T cell receptor beta chains from one sample, sequenced in a study of cytomegalovirus exposure and HLA in healthy donors. The assay was immunoSEQ multiplex PCR, and TCRdb's table has in-frame clones only and misses some. The sample holds about 130,000 clones, approximately 81% seen once. The specimen sequenced was PBMCs. The receptors originated from a man aged 18 to 35 in good health and CMV-seronegative. The CDR3 runs from the conserved cysteine through the conserved F or W. The D gene is left open where the match is weak. Size is stated for part of the rows, as once, few or many counts, or as a class when the clone is expanded.

TRBV6-1	TRBJ1-1	-	-	CASTLTAGGTEAFF	TGTGCCAGCACCCTGACAGCCGGGGGGACTGAAGCTTTCTTT
TRBV7-2	TRBJ1-4	-	-	CASSPFRVTTNEKLFF	TGTGCCAGCAGCCCCTTCCGGGTTACAACTAATGAAAAACTGTTTTTT
TRBV7-9	TRBJ1-1	-	TRBD1	CASSQEGAANTEAFF	TGTGCCAGCAGCCAAGAGGGGGCTGCGAACACTGAAGCTTTCTTT
TRBV4-2	TRBJ2-1	-	-	CASSPLAAGKNNEQFF	TGTGCCAGCAGCCCATTGGCGGCAGGGAAAAACAATGAGCAGTTCTTC
TRBV27	TRBJ1-1	-	-	CASKTGLLEAFF	TGTGCCAGTAAAACGGGACTATTAGAAGCTTTCTTT
TRBV2	TRBJ1-2	-	TRBD1	CADVTGDGYTF	TGTGCCGACGTAACAGGGGATGGCTACACCTTC
TRBV6-5	TRBJ2-7	-	-	CASRKPTGESYEQYF	TGTGCCAGCCGTAAACCTACGGGGGAGTCCTACGAGCAGTACTTC
TRBV15	TRBJ2-7	-	TRBD2	CATSRGGGVGYEQYF	TGTGCCACCAGCAGAGGGGGGGGAGTCGGATACGAGCAGTACTTC
TRBV6-5	TRBJ1-4	few	-	CASSADSWNEKLFF	TGTGCCAGCAGTGCCGACAGTTGGAATGAAAAACTGTTTTTT
TRBV6-5	TRBJ1-1	-	-	CASSSNEVNTEAFF	TGTGCCAGCAGTTCCAACGAGGTGAACACTGAAGCTTTCTTT
TRBV18	TRBJ2-5	-	TRBD2	CASGGLADQETQYF	TGTGCCAGCGGGGGACTAGCGGACCAAGAGACCCAGTACTTC
TRBV7-9	TRBJ1-1	once	-	CASSPPQGLNTEAFF	TGTGCCAGCAGCCCCCCCCAGGGGTTGAACACTGAAGCTTTCTTT
TRBV6-5	TRBJ1-2	-	TRBD1	CASSYEPGGKGHGYTF	TGTGCCAGCAGTTACGAACCAGGGGGTAAAGGGCATGGCTACACCTTC
TRBV10-2	TRBJ1-6	-	-	CASSLVGQGKGSNSPLHF	TGCGCCAGCAGTTTAGTAGGGCAGGGGAAGGGGAGTAATTCACCCCTCCACTTT
TRBV9	TRBJ2-7	-	-	CASSVAGGTYEQYF	TGTGCCAGCAGCGTAGCTGGGGGCACCTACGAGCAGTACTTC
TRBV30	TRBJ2-3	-	-	CAWSLHRFTDTQYF	TGTGCCTGGAGTCTCCACCGGTTCACAGATACGCAGTATTTT
TRBV11-2	TRBJ1-2	-	-	CASSLEGGVNYGYTF	TGTGCCAGCAGCTTAGAAGGCGGGGTGAACTATGGCTACACCTTC
TRBV5-1	TRBJ2-1	-	TRBD1	CASSLTGGGYNEQFF	TGCGCCAGCAGCTTGACAGGGGGCGGCTACAATGAGCAGTTCTTC
TRBV9	TRBJ1-3	-	-	CASSGQSRSGNTIYF	TGTGCCAGCAGCGGACAGTCCCGCTCTGGAAACACCATATATTTT
TRBV6-5	TRBJ1-2	-	TRBD1	CASTPTGGAGYTF	TGTGCCAGCACTCCGACAGGGGGCGCGGGCTACACCTTC
TRBV7-2	TRBJ2-5	-	TRBD1	CASSPTGTGSETQYF	TGTGCCAGCAGCCCGACCGGGACAGGGTCAGAGACCCAGTACTTC
TRBV19	TRBJ2-1	-	TRBD2	CASSIAPPRLAGGFDEQFF	TGTGCCAGTAGTATAGCTCCTCCCCGACTAGCGGGGGGCTTCGATGAGCAGTTCTTC
TRBV7-9	TRBJ2-7	-	-	CASLTGINDEQYF	TGTGCCAGCCTAACAGGGATTAACGACGAGCAGTACTTC
TRBV7-3	TRBJ1-2	once	TRBD1	CASSLIPGGDYGYTF	TGTGCCAGCAGCTTAATACCAGGGGGCGACTATGGCTACACCTTC
TRBV28	TRBJ1-6	-	TRBD1	CASSFLDRGALHF	TGTGCCAGCAGTTTCCTTGACAGGGGGGCCCTCCACTTT
TRBV5-4	TRBJ2-2	-	TRBD2	CASSLGTSWSGELFF	TGTGCCAGCAGCTTGGGGACTAGCTGGTCCGGGGAGCTGTTTTTT
TRBV5-1	TRBJ2-2	-	TRBD2	CASSLLGGGTGELFF	TGCGCCAGCAGCTTGCTGGGCGGGGGTACCGGGGAGCTGTTTTTT
TRBV28	TRBJ1-1	-	TRBD1	CASSTQGANTEAFF	TGTGCCAGCAGTACGCAGGGGGCGAACACTGAAGCTTTCTTT
TRBV4-1	TRBJ2-7	-	-	CASSPAQGSSSYEQYF	TGCGCCAGCAGCCCCGCTCAGGGTTCTTCCTCCTACGAGCAGTACTTC
TRBV27	TRBJ2-7	-	-	CASSLSRNYEQYF	TGTGCCAGCAGTTTATCGCGGAACTACGAGCAGTACTTC
TRBV27	TRBJ2-1	-	-	CASSFGGGPINEQFF	TGTGCCAGCAGTTTTGGAGGGGGCCCGATTAATGAGCAGTTCTTC
TRBV27	TRBJ2-7	-	-	CASSWGQGGTYEQYF	TGTGCCAGCAGTTGGGGGCAGGGGGGAACCTACGAGCAGTACTTC
TRBV4-3	TRBJ1-2	-	-	CASSQVVTGQSGYTF	TGCGCCAGCAGCCAAGTGGTAACTGGACAGAGTGGCTACACCTTC
TRBV7-2	TRBJ2-7	few	TRBD1	CASSPRQGSYEQYF	TGTGCCAGCAGCCCCCGACAGGGATCCTACGAGCAGTACTTC
TRBV7-3	TRBJ1-1	-	-	CASSLTRGTNTEAFF	TGTGCCAGCAGCTTAACTCGAGGGACTAACACTGAAGCTTTCTTT
TRBV9	TRBJ1-2	-	TRBD1	CASSVDGRGHNNPNYGYTF	TGTGCCAGCAGCGTAGATGGCAGGGGGCATAATAATCCTAACTATGGCTACACCTTC
TRBV5-1	TRBJ1-5	-	TRBD1	CASSLAGTGGQPQHF	TGCGCCAGCAGCTTGGCTGGGACAGGAGGTCAGCCCCAGCATTTT
TRBV29-1	TRBJ2-2	-	TRBD1	CSAPLASGGTGELFF	TGCAGCGCTCCCCTCGCCTCAGGGGGCACCGGGGAGCTGTTTTTT
TRBV7-2	TRBJ2-7	-	TRBD1	CASSLSGGLYEQYF	TGTGCCAGCAGCTTATCAGGGGGCCTCTACGAGCAGTACTTC
TRBV6-5	TRBJ2-2	-	TRBD1	CASSYWTGFDTGELFF	TGTGCCAGCAGTTACTGGACAGGATTTGACACCGGGGAGCTGTTTTTT
TRBV19	TRBJ2-1	-	-	CASSEGVINEQFF	TGTGCCAGTAGTGAGGGTGTCATAAATGAGCAGTTCTTC
TRBV10-1	TRBJ2-7	-	TRBD1	CASSESSGGQYF	TGCGCCAGCAGTGAGTCCTCAGGGGGGCAGTACTTC
TRBV14	TRBJ1-2	-	TRBD1	CASSQDYGGRGLGYTF	TGTGCCAGCAGCCAAGATTATGGCGGCAGGGGGCTTGGCTACACCTTC
TRBV5-1	TRBJ1-2	-	-	CASSLDRPFYGYTF	TGCGCCAGCAGCTTGGACAGGCCTTTCTATGGCTACACCTTC
TRBV7-2	TRBJ2-5	-	TRBD1	CASSTGQRGNQETQYF	TGTGCCAGCAGCACGGGACAGCGAGGCAACCAAGAGACCCAGTACTTC
TRBV28	TRBJ2-1	once	-	CASTPTRHSEQFF	TGTGCCAGCACCCCGACCCGACATAGTGAGCAGTTCTTC
TRBV7-6	TRBJ2-7	-	-	CASSLEESSYEQYF	TGTGCCAGCAGCTTAGAAGAGAGCTCCTACGAGCAGTACTTC
TRBV9	TRBJ2-5	once	-	CASSPHVTGDGETQYF	TGTGCCAGCAGCCCTCACGTAACGGGGGATGGGGAGACCCAGTACTTC
TRBV2	TRBJ1-5	-	-	CASSVWGDYSNQPQHF	TGTGCCAGCAGTGTGTGGGGGGACTATAGCAATCAGCCCCAGCATTTT
TRBV21-1	TRBJ1-2	-	-	CASSKHGHNYGYTF	TGTGCCAGCAGCAAACATGGACATAACTATGGCTACACCTTC
TRBV4-3	TRBJ1-2	-	-	CASSLTDSGNYGYTF	TGCGCCAGCAGCCTAACCGACAGTGGCAACTATGGCTACACCTTC
TRBV11-2	TRBJ2-3	-	-	CASTPSTDTQYF	TGTGCCAGCACCCCTAGCACAGATACGCAGTATTTT
TRBV7-9	TRBJ2-6	-	-	CASTLSGSGANVLTF	TGTGCCAGCACCCTGTCGGGCTCTGGGGCCAACGTCCTGACTTTC
TRBV6-6	TRBJ1-2	-	TRBD1	CASSPRGQPNYGYTF	TGTGCCAGCAGTCCCCGGGGACAGCCAAACTATGGCTACACCTTC